This T cell receptor (beta chain) is from a study of blood T cell repertoires in COVID-19. About the research overall: PBMCs, B-cell-depleted T cells, or T cells provided the cDNA or gDNA that made up the material.

With 1 base clipped from V and 5 bases from J, the junction kept 8 bases outside the gene matches. Germline assignment: CDR1 SEHNR and CDR2 FQNEAQ (reference sequence). CDR3 size: 15 residues. This table comes from immunoSEQ multiplex PCR, and its TCRdb copy is limited to in-frame clones, with some not included. This sample has some 250,000 clones, with 65% to 85% found just once. Sequenced: peripheral blood. The rearrangement joins TRBV7-9 to TRBJ2-7; 7 bases line up with TRBD1. This clonotype was sampled from a man aged 35 to 55 with active or convalescent COVID-19. The DNA for the CDR3 is TGTGCCAGCAGCTTAGAGGGCAGGGGGAGTGACGAGCAGTACTTC. This translates into CASSLEGRGSDEQYF.